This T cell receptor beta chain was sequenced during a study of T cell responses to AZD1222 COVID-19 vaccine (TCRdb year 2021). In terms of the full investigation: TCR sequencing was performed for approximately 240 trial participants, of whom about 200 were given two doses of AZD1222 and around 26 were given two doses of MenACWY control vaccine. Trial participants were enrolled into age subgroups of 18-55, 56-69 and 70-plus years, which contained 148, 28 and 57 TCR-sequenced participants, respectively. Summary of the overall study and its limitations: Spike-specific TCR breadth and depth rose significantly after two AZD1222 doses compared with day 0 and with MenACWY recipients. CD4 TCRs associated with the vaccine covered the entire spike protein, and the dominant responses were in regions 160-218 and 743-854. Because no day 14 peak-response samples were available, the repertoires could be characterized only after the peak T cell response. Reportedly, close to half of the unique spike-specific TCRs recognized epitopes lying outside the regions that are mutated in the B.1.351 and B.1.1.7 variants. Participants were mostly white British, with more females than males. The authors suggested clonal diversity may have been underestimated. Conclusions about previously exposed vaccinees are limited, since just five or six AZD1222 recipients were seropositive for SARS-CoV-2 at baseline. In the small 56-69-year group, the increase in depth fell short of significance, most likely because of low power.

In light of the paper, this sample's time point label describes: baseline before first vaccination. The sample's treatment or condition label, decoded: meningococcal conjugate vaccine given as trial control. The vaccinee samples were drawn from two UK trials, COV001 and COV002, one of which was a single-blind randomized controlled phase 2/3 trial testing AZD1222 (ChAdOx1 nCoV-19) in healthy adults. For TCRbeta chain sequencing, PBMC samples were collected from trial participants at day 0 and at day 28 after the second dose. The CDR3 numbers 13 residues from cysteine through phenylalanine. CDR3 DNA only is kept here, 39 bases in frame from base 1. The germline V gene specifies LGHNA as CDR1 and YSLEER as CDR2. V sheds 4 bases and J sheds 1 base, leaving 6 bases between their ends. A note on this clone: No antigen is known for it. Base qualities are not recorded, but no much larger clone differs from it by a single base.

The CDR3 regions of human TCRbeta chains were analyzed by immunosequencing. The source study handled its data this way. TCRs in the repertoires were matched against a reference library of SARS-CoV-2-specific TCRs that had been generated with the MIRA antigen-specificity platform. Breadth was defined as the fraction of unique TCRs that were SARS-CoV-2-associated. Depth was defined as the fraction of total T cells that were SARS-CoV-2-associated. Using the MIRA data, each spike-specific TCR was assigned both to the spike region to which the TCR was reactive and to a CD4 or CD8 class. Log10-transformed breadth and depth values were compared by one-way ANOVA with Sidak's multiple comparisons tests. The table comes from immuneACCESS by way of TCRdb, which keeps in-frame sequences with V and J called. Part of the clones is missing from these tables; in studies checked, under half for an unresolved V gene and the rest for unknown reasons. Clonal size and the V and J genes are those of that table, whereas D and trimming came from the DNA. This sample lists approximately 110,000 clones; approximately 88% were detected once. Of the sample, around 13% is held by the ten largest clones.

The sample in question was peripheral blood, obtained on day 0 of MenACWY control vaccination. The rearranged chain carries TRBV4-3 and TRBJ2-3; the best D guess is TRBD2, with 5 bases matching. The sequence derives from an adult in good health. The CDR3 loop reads CASSPGGTDTQYF. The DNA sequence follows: TGCGCCAGCAGCCCCGGGGGCACAGATACGCAGTATTTT.